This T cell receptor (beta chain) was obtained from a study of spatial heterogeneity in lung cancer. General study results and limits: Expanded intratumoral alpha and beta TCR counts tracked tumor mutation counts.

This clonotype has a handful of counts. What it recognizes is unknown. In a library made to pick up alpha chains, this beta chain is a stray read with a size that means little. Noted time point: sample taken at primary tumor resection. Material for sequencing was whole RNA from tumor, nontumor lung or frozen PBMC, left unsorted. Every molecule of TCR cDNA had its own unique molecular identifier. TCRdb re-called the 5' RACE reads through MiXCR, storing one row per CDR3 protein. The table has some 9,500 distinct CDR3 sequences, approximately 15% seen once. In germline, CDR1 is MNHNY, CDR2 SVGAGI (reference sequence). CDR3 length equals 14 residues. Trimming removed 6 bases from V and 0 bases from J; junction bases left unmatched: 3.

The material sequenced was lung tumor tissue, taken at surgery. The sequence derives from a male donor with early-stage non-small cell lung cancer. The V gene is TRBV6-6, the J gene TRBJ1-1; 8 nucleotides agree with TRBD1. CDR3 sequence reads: CASREQGVNTEAFF. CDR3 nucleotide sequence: TGTGCCAGCAGGGAACAGGGGGTGAACACTGAAGCTTTCTTT.